This T cell receptor beta chain was captured in a study of blood T cells in healthy people across ages. The study drew donors from healthy Caucasian individuals in Russia aged about 6 to 100. This clonotype was observed a handful of times. A sample-barcoded 5' primer and a J-beta primer mix were used in a second PCR of about 7 to 12 cycles. Every cDNA molecule carried a tag from a template-switch adaptor bearing 12 random nucleotides. TCRdb fed the 5' RACE reads into MiXCR, producing one record per CDR3 protein. The sample lists roughly 800,000 distinct CDR3 sequences; about 53% were seen once. The source of this sequence is a man older than 75 in good health. Sequenced sample: blood.

This chain's CDR3 is CASSVYRGQPQHF. For the CDR3, the DNA is TGCGCCAGCAGCGTTTACAGGGGGCAGCCCCAGCATTTT. The chain employs TRBV5-1 and TRBJ1-5, with TRBD1 matching 8 bases. V lost 4 bases to trimming and J lost 7 bases; unmatched junction nucleotides: 4. The CDR3 has 13 residues. Germline loops: CDR1 SGHRS, CDR2 YFSETQ.